Below, one T cell receptor beta chain is given with its context. Its cognate antigen is unknown. The source of the sample is a study of cytomegalovirus exposure and HLA in healthy donors. Overall study results and limits: Earlier analysis found most TCR beta V segments productive about 90% or about 30% of the time. Because they were indistinguishable, some V segments, including TRBV6-2 and TRBV6-3, were excluded. In a later analysis, compared with equally common non-associated chains, HLA-associated beta chains were more expanded.

CDR3 length: 14 residues. The V gene's germline CDR1 is MNHNS and CDR2 SASEGT. The ends lost 5 bases at V and 3 bases at J; junction bases unmatched: 6. The PCR had 60 Vbeta and 13 Jbeta primers. TCRdb's table, derived via immunoSEQ multiplex PCR, lists solely in-frame clones and lacks some. The sample has over 150,000 clones; approximately 75% are singletons. V usage is TRBV6-1 and J usage is TRBJ1-2, with 7 bases lining up with TRBD1. The clonotype comes from a man aged 50 to 60 in good health and CMV-seropositive. Sequenced sample: PBMCs. CDR3 in amino acids: CASSRDREHYGYTF. DNA of the CDR3: TGTGCCAGCAGTAGGGACAGAGAACACTATGGCTACACCTTC.